This T cell receptor (beta chain) was profiled in a study of regulatory T cells in long-lasting Graves disease. Germline V gene sequence: CDR1 MNHEY, CDR2 SVGEGT. V gave up 5 bases and J gave up 0 bases; unmatched junction bases: 7. CDR3 size: 17 residues. This clonotype was counted a few times. What it recognizes is unknown. CDR3 regions were amplified by Arm-PCR using iRepertoire HTBI primers to build TCR beta libraries. TCRdb ran MiXCR on the multiplex PCR reads and lists one entry per CDR3 protein. The sample has approximately 380,000 distinct CDR3 sequences; around 20% are singletons. Whole-study findings and limits: Gene preferences differed: TRBV28, TRBJ1-2, TRBJ2-5 in persistent cases.

Time point noted: persistent/refractory GD, antithyroid drugs over 5 years with positive TRAb. Making the TCR library involved RNA that had been extracted from PBMCs. Patients were enrolled at an endocrinology department in Xi'an, China. The origin of this receptor is a female donor with Graves disease. The chain is built from TRBV6-2 or TRBV6-3 and TRBJ1-5; 10 bases agree with TRBD1. The material sequenced was peripheral blood mononuclear cells (PBMCs), taken when the disease was refractory, from a patient treated with antithyroid drugs. Written as DNA, the CDR3 is TGTGCCAGCAGTGTAACGGACAGGGGGTATAGCAATCAGCCCCAGCATTTT. Amino acids: CASSVTDRGYSNQPQHF.